Following are 10 T cell receptor beta chains from one sample sequenced in a study of T-cell memory formation after mild COVID-19. TCRdb called the 5' RACE reads again in MiXCR, with one record for every CDR3 protein. The table shows under 550,000 distinct CDR3 sequences, with about 20% occurring only once. The sequencing sample was made of PBMCs or a T cell subset sorted from them (not recorded which). These receptors came from a man aged 18 to 30 who had mild COVID-19 (a few samples of this study predate the infection). Cell type and time point are not known.

Only a few counts were recorded for this clonotype. The chain links TRBV6-2 or TRBV6-3 to TRBJ2-7; D uncertain. This CDR3 spans 15 amino acids. The V and J ends lost 0 bases and 2 bases respectively, with 11 bases between them. Germline V gives CDR1 MNHEY, CDR2 SVGEGT. The CDR3 region is CASSYSNSVPYEQYF. The CDR3 DNA reads as TGTGCCAGCAGTTACTCGAACAGCGTCCCCTACGAGCAGTACTTC.

The rearrangement joins TRBV24-1 to TRBJ1-5; a weak D match, TRBD1 (6 bases). The CDR3 is made up of 14 amino acids. Trimming left V 4 bases short and J 7 bases short, with 13 bases between. Germline V lookup: CDR1 KGHDR, CDR2 SFDVKD. CDR3 DNA sequence: TGTGCCACCAGTGACAGGGGAAGGAGGCAGCCCCAGCATTTT. Translating gives CATSDRGRRQPQHF.

V and J are TRBV5-1 and TRBJ1-6; a possible D gene is TRBD1 (5 bases). This CDR3 contains 17 residues. The V end was cut by 0 bases, the J end by 7 bases, with 17 bases between. Germline V gene sequence: CDR1 SGHRS, CDR2 YFSETQ. The CDR3 spells CASSLGQVAWGNSPLHF. CDR3 nucleotide sequence: TGCGCCAGCAGCTTGGGTCAGGTTGCTTGGGGGAATTCACCCCTCCACTTT.

In DNA form, the CDR3 reads TGTGCCAGCTCACCACGAGACGGGACAGGGGGAGAGACCCAGTACTTC. This gives the protein CASSPRDGTGGETQYF. J is TRBJ2-5 and V is TRBV18, with 11 bases fitting TRBD1. The germline gives CDR1 KGHSH, CDR2 LQKENI. The CDR3 totals 16 residues. Germline trimming cut 1 base from V and 4 bases from J; bases unmatched to any gene: 5.

The rearrangement joins TRBV7-9 to TRBJ2-7; 8 positions match TRBD1. The V segment lost 1 base and the J segment 2 bases; nucleotides outside the gene matches: 4. CDR1 and CDR2 from the germline V gene are SEHNR and FQNEAQ (reference sequence). This CDR3 is 15 amino acids long. The CDR3 protein is CASSLGGTGTYEQYF. CDR3 DNA sequence: TGTGCCAGCAGCTTAGGGGGGACAGGTACCTACGAGCAGTACTTC.

This clonotype is labeled medium-sized. The genes are TRBV12-3 or TRBV12-4 and TRBJ2-3; the D gene is possibly TRBD2 (6 bases). This CDR3 spans 14 amino acids. Trimming left V 8 bases short and J 4 bases short, with 16 bases between. Here the CDR3 DNA reads TGTGCCAGCGAGTTATACGCGGGGTCAGATACGCAGTATTTT. This encodes CASELYAGSDTQYF.

V usage is TRBV14 and J usage is TRBJ2-1; 14 bases agree with TRBD2. Germline V gene data show CDR1 as SGHDN and CDR2 as FVKESK. CDR3 length equals 16 residues. V lost 4 bases to trimming and J lost 13 bases; unmatched junction nucleotides: 12. The CDR3 sequence is CASSPYHGTSGGTQFF. The CDR3 DNA follows: TGTGCCAGCAGCCCTTACCATGGGACTAGCGGGGGTACTCAGTTCTTC.

This clonotype was detected ten times or more. CDR3 nucleotides: TGTGCCAGCTCAAGGCGGGGGGGGATCCCAGATACGCAGTATTTT. Its protein product is CASSRRGGIPDTQYF. The rearrangement links TRBV6-5 to TRBJ2-3, with 9 bases lining up with TRBD2. With 8 bases clipped from V and 4 bases from J, the junction kept 10 bases outside the gene matches. This CDR3 spans 15 amino acids. Germline values: CDR1 MNHEY, CDR2 SVGAGI.

V usage is TRBV12-3 or TRBV12-4 and J usage is TRBJ1-2; D perhaps matches TRBD1 (5 bases). V gave up 3 bases and J gave up 8 bases, with 22 bases separating them. The CDR3 is 16 amino acids. The chain's CDR3 is CASSLMVGGGGRGYTF. The CDR3 DNA reads as TGTGCCAGCAGTTTGATGGTCGGTGGGGGAGGACGCGGCTACACCTTC.

This clonotype was counted a few times. The rearrangement links TRBV6-6 to TRBJ1-1; no clear D. Germline V lookup: CDR1 MNHNY, CDR2 SVGAGI (reference sequence). The V and J ends lost 4 bases and 3 bases respectively, with 12 bases between them. This CDR3 spans 14 amino acids. CDR3 residues: CASSFQASDTEAFF. CDR3 DNA sequence: TGTGCCAGCAGTTTCCAGGCTAGCGACACTGAAGCTTTCTTT.